This TCR beta chain was identified in a study of regulatory dendritic cells for organ transplantation. Per germline, CDR1 SGHRS and CDR2 YFSETQ. Unmatched junction bases numbered 2, after V lost 4 bases and J lost 5 bases. This CDR3 contains 14 residues. Assay: immunoSEQ multiplex PCR; the TCRdb copy retains only in-frame clones and omits some. Seen here are 26,000 or so clones, approximately 78% observed once, and the top ten hold approximately 0.1%. The sequencing sample was made of naive CD4+ T cells from blood. Subset indicated: CD45RA+ naive T cells. The J gene is TRBJ1-4, the V gene TRBV5-1; 10 bases map to TRBD1. The receptor's source is a human donor in good health. CDR3 bases: TGCGCCAGCAGCCAGGGACAGGGGAATGAAAAACTGTTTTTT. Its translation: CASSQGQGNEKLFF.